This T cell receptor (beta chain) was sequenced in a study of early T cells in non-severe SARS-CoV-2 infection. As for the study in general: The input, bulk RNA from unsorted whole blood, was sequenced, and chains were unpaired.

Researchers tagged individual cDNA molecules with unique molecular identifiers. TCRdb redid the calling of the 5' RACE reads with MiXCR, one entry per CDR3 protein. This table holds some 49,000 distinct CDR3 sequences, over 9.5% found once. Germline-derived CDR1 and CDR2 are DFQATT and SNEGSKA (reference sequence). This CDR3 comprises 12 residues. Trimming pared 5 bases from V and 8 bases from J, leaving 15 bases between. The V gene is TRBV20-1, the J gene TRBJ1-2; the D is unclear. Specimen: whole blood. The clonotype comes from an adult who was a healthcare worker with PCR-confirmed SARS-CoV-2 infection or an uninfected control (not recorded which). The CDR3 loop is CSAPEIFRGYTF. The CDR3 DNA reads TGCAGTGCTCCGGAGATATTCCGGGGCTACACCTTC.